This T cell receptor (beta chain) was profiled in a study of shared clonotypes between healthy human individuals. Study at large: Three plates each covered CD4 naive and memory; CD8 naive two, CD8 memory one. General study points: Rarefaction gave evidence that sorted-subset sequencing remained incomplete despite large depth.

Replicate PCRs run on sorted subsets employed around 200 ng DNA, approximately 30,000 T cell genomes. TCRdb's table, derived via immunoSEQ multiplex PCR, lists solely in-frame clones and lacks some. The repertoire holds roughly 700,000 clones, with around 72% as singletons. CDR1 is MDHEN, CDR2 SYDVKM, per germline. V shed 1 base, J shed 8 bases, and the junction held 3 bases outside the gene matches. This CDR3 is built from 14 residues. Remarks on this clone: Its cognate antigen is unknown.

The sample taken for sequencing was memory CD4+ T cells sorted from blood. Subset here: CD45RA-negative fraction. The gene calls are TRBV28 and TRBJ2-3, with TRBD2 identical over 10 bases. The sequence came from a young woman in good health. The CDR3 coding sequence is TGTGCCAGCAGTTTATCTAGCGGGGGAAGTACGCAGTATTTT. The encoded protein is CASSLSSGGSTQYF.